The clone carrying this T cell receptor beta chain occurred a few times. Its antigen remains unknown. The data were obtained in a study of response to subunit inactivated influenza vaccine. A single record per CDR3 protein comes from TCRdb applying MiXCR to the RT-PCR reads. Of approximately 680,000 distinct CDR3 sequences in the sample, 15% to 18% were seen once. This CDR3 is 15 amino acids long. Trimming cost V 4 bases and J 2 bases, with 13 bases left between them. Germline V gives CDR1 SGHRS, CDR2 YFSETQ. Study findings and constraints: The study's authors posited that every seasonal influenza vaccination enlists few new T cells.

The J gene is TRBJ2-1, the V gene TRBV5-1; weak D call: TRBD2 (5 bases). The TCR sequence derives from a man between 45 and 60 years old who received an inactivated influenza vaccine. The material was PBMCs from blood, obtained about 13 days after vaccination. DNA for the CDR3: TGCGCCAGCAGCCCGGATGGAGGCCCCTACAATGAGCAGTTCTTC. Protein: CASSPDGGPYNEQFF.